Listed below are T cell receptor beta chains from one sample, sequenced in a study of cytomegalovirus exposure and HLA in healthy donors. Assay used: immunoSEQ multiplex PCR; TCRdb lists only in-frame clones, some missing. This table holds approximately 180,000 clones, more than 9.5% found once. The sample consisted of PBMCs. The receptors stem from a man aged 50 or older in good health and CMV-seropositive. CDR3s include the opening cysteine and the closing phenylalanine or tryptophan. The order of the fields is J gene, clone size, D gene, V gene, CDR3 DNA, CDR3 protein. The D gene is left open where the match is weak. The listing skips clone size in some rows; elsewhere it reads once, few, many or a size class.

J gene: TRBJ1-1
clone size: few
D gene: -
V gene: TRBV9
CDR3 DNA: TGTGCCAGCAGCGTAGGTCACAGGGCGAACACTGAAGCTTTCTTT
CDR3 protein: CASSVGHRANTEAFF

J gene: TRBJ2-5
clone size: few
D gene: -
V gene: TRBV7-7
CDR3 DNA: TGTGCTAGCAGCTTGAACTCCGAGGGAACCCAGTACTTC
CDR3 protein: CASSLNSEGTQYF

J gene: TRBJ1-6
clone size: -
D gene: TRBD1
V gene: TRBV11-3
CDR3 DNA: TGTGCCAGCAGTGAAGGGGGCCATTCACCCCTCCACTTT
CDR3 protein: CASSEGGHSPLHF

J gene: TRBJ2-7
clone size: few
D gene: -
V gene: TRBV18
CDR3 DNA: TGTGCCAGCTCCCTAACGAAGGGGCGCGGGAAATTCGAGCAGTACTTC
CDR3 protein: CASSLTKGRGKFEQYF

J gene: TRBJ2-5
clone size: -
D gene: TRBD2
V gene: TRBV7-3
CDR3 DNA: TGTGCCAGCAGCTTAGCGGGGGGGCCAGAGACCCAGTACTTC
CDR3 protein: CASSLAGGPETQYF

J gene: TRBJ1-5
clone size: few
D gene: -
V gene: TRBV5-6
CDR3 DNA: TGTGCCAGCAGCTTCAGGGTTGGAGGCAATCAGCCCCAGCATTTT
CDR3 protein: CASSFRVGGNQPQHF

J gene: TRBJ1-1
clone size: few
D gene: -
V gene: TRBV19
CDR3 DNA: TGTGCCAGTAGTCCCCCAGGGTCTGAAGCTTTCTTT
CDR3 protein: CASSPPGSEAFF

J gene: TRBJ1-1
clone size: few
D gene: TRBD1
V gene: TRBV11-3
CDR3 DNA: TGTGCCAGCAGCTTAGTCGGCACCTGGACAGGGGGCCGGACTGAAGCTTTCTTT
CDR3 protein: CASSLVGTWTGGRTEAFF

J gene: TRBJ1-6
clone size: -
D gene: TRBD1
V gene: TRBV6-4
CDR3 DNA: TGTGCCAGCAGTGATCAGGGGGGATCACCCCTCCACTTT
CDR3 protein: CASSDQGGSPLHF

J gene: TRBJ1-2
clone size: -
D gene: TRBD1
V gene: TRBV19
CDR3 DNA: TGTGCCAGTAGTATCGACAGGGGGTACTATGGCTACACCTTC
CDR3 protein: CASSIDRGYYGYTF

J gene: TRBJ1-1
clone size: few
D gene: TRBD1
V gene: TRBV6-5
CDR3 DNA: TGTGCCAGCAGTCCCGGGACAGGGGCATTAGCTTTCTTT
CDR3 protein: CASSPGTGALAFF